This T cell receptor beta chain stems from a study of beta chain features in type 1 diabetes. This clone was seen a handful of times. Its target is unknown. Researchers reported sorting CD4+ naive, central memory, regulatory and stem cell-like memory cells via CD45RO/CCR7/CD25/CD127/CD95/CD27. Trimming shortened V by 7 bases and J by 0 bases, and 12 bases separated the two germline ends. The CDR3 extends over 14 amino acids. Germline V CDR1 and CDR2: SEHNR, FQNEAQ (reference sequence). Overall study results and limits: Type 1 diabetes patients showed fewer insertions and more deletions at VDJ junctions. TCRB CDR3s from Type 1 diabetes patients were moderately but significantly shorter in all four CD4+ subsets.

As every portion of the isolated RNA was reverse transcribed, the sequencing read expressed TCRB transcripts. The average read count of naive, central memory and regulatory T cell samples was about 3.3 million. TCRdb keeps only in-frame clones here, not all; method: immunoSEQ multiplex PCR. The sample has hundreds of thousands of clones, about 14% seen once. The sequencing sample was made of naive CD4+ T cells from blood. The sequence came from a man aged 18 to 29 with type 1 diabetes. J is TRBJ1-1 and V is TRBV7-9; D might be TRBD1 (5 bases). This CDR3 reads CASKEGTVNTEAFF. CDR3 nucleotide sequence: TGTGCCAGCAAGGAGGGGACGGTGAACACTGAAGCTTTCTTT.